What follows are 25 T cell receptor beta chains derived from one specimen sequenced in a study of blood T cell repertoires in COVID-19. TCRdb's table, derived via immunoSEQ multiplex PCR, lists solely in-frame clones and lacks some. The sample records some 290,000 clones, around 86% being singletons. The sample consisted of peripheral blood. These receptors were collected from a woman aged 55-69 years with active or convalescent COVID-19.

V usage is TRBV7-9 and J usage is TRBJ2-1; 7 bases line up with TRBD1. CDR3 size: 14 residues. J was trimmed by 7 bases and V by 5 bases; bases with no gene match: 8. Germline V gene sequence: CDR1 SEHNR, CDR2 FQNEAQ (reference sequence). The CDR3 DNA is TGTGCCAGCAGCCACCCCGGGACAGCGAATGAGCAGTTCTTC. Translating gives CASSHPGTANEQFF.

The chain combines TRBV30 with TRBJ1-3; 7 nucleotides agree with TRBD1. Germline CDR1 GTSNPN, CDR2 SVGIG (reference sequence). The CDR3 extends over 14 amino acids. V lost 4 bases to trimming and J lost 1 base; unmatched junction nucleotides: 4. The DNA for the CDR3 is TGTGCCTGGAACATGGACAGGTCTGGAAACACCATATATTTT. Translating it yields CAWNMDRSGNTIYF.

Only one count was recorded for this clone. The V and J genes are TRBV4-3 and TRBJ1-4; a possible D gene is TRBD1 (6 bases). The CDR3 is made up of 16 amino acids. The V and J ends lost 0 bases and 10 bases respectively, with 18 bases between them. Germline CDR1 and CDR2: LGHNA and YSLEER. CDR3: CASSQDRVGATGKLFF. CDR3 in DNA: TGCGCCAGCAGCCAAGATCGAGTAGGGGCGACAGGAAAACTGTTTTTT.

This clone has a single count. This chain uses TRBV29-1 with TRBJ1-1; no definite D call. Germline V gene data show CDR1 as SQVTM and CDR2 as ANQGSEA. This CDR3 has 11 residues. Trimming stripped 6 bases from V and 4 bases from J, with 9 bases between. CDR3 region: CSVYGGTEAFF. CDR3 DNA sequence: TGCAGCGTATACGGTGGCACTGAAGCTTTCTTT.

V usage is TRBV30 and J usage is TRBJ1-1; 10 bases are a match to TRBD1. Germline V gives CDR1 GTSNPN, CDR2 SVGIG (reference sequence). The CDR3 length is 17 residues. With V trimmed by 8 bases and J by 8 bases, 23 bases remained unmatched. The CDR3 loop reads CARRQGAPIPPHPEAFF. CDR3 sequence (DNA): TGTGCCCGACGACAGGGGGCGCCCATTCCGCCTCACCCCGAAGCTTTCTTT.

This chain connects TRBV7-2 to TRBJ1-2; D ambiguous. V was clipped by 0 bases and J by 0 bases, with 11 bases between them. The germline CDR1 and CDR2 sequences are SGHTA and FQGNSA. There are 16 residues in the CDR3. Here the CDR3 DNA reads TGTGCCAGCAGCTTAGCCTCTGGCAGTCCTAACTATGGCTACACCTTC. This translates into CASSLASGSPNYGYTF.

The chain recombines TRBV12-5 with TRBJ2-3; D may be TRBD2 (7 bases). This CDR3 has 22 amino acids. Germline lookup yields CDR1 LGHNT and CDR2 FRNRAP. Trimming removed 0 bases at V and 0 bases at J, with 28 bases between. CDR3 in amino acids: CASGLVSRVGGAGKTSTDTQYF. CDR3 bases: TGTGCTAGTGGTTTGGTAAGCCGGGTGGGGGGGGCAGGAAAGACTAGCACAGATACGCAGTATTTT.

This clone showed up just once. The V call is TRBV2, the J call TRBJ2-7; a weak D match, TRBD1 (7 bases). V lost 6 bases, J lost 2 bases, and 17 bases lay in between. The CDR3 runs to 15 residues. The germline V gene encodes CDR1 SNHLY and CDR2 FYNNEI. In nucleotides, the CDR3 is TGTGCCAGCAGGCTAGACAGGGACTTGACCTACGAGCAGTACTTC. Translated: CASRLDRDLTYEQYF.

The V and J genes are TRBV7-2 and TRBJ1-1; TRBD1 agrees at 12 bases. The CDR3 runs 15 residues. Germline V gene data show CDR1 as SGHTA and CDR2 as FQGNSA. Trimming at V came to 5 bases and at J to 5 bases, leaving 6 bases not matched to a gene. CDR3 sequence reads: CASSQGQGAPTEAFF. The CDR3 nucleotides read TGTGCCAGCAGCCAGGGACAGGGGGCTCCGACTGAAGCTTTCTTT.

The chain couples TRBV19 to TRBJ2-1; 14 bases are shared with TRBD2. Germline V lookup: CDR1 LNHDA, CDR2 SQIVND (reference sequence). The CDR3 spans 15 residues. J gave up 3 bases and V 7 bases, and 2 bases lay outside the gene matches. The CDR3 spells CASMGLAGVYNEQFF. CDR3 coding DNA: TGTGCCAGTATGGGACTAGCGGGGGTCTACAATGAGCAGTTCTTC.

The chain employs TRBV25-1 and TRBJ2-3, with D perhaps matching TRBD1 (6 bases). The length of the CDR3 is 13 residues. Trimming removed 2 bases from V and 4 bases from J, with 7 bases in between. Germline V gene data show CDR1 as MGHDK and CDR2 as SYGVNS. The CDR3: CASSEPGADTQYF. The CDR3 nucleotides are TGTGCCAGCAGTGAACCAGGGGCAGATACGCAGTATTTT.

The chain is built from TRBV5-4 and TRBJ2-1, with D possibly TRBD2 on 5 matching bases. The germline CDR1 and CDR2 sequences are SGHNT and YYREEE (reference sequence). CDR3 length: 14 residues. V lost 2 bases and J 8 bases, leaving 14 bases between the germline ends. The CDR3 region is CASSFGLIRDEQFF. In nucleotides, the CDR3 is TGTGCCAGCAGCTTCGGACTCATACGCGATGAGCAGTTCTTC.

The CDR3 sequence: CASSLVPRYSGANVLTF. The CDR3 DNA reads TGTGCCAGCAGCTTAGTCCCTAGATACTCTGGGGCCAACGTCCTGACTTTC. The chain combines TRBV7-9 with TRBJ2-6; D is uncertain. V was pared by 1 base and J by 0 bases, with 10 bases between. In germline, CDR1 is SEHNR, CDR2 FQNEAQ (reference sequence). The CDR3 has 17 amino acids.

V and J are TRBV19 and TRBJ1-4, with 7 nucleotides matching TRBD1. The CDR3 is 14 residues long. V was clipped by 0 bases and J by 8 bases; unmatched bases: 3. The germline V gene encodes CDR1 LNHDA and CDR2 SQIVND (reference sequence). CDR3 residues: CASSIDRDSEKLFF. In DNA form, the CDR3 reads TGTGCCAGTAGTATAGATAGGGACAGCGAAAAACTGTTTTTT. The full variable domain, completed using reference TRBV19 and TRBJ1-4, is DGGITQSPKYLFRKEGQNVTLSCEQNLNHDAMYWYRQDPGQGLRLIYYSQIVNDFQKGDIAEGYSVSREKKESFPLTVTSAQKNPTAFYLCASSIDRDSEKLFFGSGTQLSVL.

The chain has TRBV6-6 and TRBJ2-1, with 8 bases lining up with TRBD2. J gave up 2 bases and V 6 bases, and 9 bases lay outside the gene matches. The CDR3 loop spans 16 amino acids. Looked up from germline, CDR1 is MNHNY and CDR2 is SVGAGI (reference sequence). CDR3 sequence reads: CASRLSGGLTYNEQFF. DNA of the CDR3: TGTGCCAGCAGACTATCGGGGGGGCTGACCTACAATGAGCAGTTCTTC.

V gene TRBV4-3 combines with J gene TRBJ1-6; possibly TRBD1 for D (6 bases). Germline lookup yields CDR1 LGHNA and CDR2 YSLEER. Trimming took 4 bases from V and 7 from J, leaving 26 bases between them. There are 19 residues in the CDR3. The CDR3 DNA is TGCGCCAGCAGCCCCTCGGGGGGCAGGGGCCTTCAACTCAATTCACCCCTCCACTTT. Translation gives CASSPSGGRGLQLNSPLHF.

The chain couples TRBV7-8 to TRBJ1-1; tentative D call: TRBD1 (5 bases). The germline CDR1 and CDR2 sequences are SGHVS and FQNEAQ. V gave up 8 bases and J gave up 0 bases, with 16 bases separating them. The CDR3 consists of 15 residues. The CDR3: CASRRGSRMNTEAFF. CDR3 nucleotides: TGTGCCAGCCGGAGGGGATCAAGGATGAACACTGAAGCTTTCTTT.

The CDR3, as DNA: TGTGCCAGCAGTGGTGGACAGGGGCAGTTCTTC. This translates into CASSGGQGQFF. The chain is built from TRBV27 and TRBJ2-1, with TRBD1 identical over 8 bases. J gave up 12 bases and V 5 bases, and 3 bases lay outside the gene matches. The CDR3 is 11 amino acids. Germline loops: CDR1 MNHEY, CDR2 SMNVEV (reference sequence).

The CDR3 region has the DNA TGTGCCAGCAGTCGGGGCACAGATACGCAGTATTTT. This encodes CASSRGTDTQYF. The chain has TRBV25-1 and TRBJ2-3, with D uncertain. The CDR3 sequence is 12 residues long. Per germline, CDR1 MGHDK and CDR2 SYGVNS. The germline V and J ends were trimmed by 5 bases and 1 base, with 4 bases remaining between them.

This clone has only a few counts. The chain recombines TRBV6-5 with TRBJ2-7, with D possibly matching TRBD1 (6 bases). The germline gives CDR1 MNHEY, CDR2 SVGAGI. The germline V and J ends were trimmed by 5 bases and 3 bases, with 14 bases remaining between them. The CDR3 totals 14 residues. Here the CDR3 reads CASSTARGHYEQYF. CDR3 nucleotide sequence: TGTGCCAGCAGTACGGCCAGGGGACACTACGAGCAGTACTTC.

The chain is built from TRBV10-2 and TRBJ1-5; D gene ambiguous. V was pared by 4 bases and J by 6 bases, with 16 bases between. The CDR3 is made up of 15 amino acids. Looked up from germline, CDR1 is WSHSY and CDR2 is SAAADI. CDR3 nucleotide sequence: TGCGCCAGCAGTGGCCTCTCTCGCGGGAGTCAGCCCCAGCATTTT. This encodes CASSGLSRGSQPQHF.

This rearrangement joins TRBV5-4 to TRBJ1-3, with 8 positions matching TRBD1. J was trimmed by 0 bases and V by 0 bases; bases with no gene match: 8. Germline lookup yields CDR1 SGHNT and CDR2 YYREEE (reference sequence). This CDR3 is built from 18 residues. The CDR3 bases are TGTGCCAGCAGCTTGGATGGGACAGGAAGGTCCTCTGGAAACACCATATATTTT. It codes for CASSLDGTGRSSGNTIYF.

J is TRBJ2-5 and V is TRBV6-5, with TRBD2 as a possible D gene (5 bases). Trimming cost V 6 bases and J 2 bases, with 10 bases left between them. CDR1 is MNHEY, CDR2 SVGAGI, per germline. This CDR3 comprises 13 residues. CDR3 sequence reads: CASRTPGQETQYF. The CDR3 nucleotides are TGTGCCAGCAGGACTCCGGGACAAGAGACCCAGTACTTC.

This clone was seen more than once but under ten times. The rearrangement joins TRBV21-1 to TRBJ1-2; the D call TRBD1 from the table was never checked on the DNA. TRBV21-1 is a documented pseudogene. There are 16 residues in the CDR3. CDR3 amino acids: CASSPAGDRAYYGYTF. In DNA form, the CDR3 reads TGTGCCAGCAGCCCTGCGGGGGACAGGGCTTACTATGGCTACACCTTC.

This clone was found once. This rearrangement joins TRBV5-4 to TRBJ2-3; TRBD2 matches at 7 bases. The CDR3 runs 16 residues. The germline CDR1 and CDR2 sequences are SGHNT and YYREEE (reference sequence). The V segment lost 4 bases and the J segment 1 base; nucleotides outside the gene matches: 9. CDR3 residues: CASSSVRGGGTDTQYF. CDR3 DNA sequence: TGTGCCAGCAGCAGCGTGCGCGGGGGAGGCACAGATACGCAGTATTTT.